A single TCR beta chain is shown here with its context. This sample stems from a study of blood T cell repertoires in COVID-19. Study details: Spain, Italy and the United States supplied samples that represented acute and convalescent COVID-19. T cells, B-cell-depleted T cells, or PBMCs supplied cDNA or gDNA.

The germline V gene has CDR1 MDHEN and CDR2 SYDVKM. The CDR3 loop spans 15 amino acids. Deletions cut 5 bases from V and 0 bases from J, with 13 bases between. In the original processing: Nucleated cell number was recorded as an estimate derived from reference gene primer amplification. The data were produced by immunoSEQ multiplex PCR, yet TCRdb's version contains in-frame clones alone and is incomplete. Clonal size and the V and J genes are those of that table, whereas D and trimming came from the DNA. The repertoire holds a few hundred thousand clones, with around 92% as singletons. The origin of this receptor is a man aged 18 to 35 who had recovered from COVID-19. This chain links TRBV28 with TRBJ1-1; unclear D gene. Sequencing was carried out using peripheral blood. DNA for the CDR3: TGTGCCAGCAGTCCCTACGCGATCATGAACACTGAAGCTTTCTTT. This gives the protein CASSPYAIMNTEAFF.